The following is a TCR beta chain sequence with its context. Its antigen is unidentified. CDR3 length equals 13 residues. Germline values: CDR1 SEHNR, CDR2 FQNEAQ (reference sequence). The V end lost 4 bases, the J end lost 4 bases, and 10 bases lay between the germline ends. This specimen belongs to a study of shared clonotypes between healthy human individuals. Study results and limitations: Some clonotypes were shared by all four sorted-subset donors, while others were not shared. The non-shared ones had lower generation probabilities than the shared ones. Richness estimates generally favored naive over memory subsets.

Assay: immunoSEQ multiplex PCR; the TCRdb copy retains only in-frame clones and omits some. The data show a few hundred thousand clones, 65% seen once. The chain couples TRBV7-9 to TRBJ1-2; no firm D call. Sequencing was performed on memory CD4+ T cells sorted from blood. Regarding subset: CD45RA-negative fraction. This clonotype originated in a man aged 25 to 40 in good health. CDR3: CASSSVGPYGYTF. The CDR3, as DNA: TGTGCCAGCAGCTCGGTCGGACCCTATGGCTACACCTTC.